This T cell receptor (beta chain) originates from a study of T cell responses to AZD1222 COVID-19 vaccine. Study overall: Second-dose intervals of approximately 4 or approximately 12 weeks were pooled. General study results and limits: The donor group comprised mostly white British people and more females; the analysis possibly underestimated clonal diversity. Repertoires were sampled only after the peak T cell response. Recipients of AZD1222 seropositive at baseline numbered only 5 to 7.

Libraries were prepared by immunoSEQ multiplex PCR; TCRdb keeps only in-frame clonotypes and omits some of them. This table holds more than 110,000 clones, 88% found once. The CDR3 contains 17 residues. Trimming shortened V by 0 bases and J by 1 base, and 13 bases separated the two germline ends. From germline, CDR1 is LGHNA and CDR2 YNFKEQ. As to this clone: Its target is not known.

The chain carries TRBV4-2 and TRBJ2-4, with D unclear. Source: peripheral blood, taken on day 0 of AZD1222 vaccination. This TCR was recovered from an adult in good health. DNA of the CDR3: TGTGCCAGCAGCCAAGATATTGCAGAAGGGGCCAAAAACATTCAGTACTTC. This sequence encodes CASSQDIAEGAKNIQYF.